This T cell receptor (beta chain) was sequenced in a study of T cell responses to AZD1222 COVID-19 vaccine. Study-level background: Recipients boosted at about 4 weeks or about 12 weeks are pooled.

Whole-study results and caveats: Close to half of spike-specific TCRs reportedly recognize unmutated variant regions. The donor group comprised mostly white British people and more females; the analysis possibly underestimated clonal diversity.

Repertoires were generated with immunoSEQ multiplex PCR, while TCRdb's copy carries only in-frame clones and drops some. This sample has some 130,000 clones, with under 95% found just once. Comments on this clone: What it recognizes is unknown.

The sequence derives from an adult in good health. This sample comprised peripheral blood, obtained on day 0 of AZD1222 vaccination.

DNA for the CDR3: TGTGCCAGCAGCCCTAGGACAGGGACTTACAATGAGCAGTTCTTC. This encodes CASSPRTGTYNEQFF. This chain uses TRBV7-9 with TRBJ2-1, with TRBD1 matching 8 bases. The V gene end was trimmed by 5 bases and the J gene end by 4 bases; junction bases not matched to a gene: 7. CDR1 is SEHNR, CDR2 FQNEAQ, per germline (reference sequence). The CDR3 has 15 residues. Based on the CDR3 plus reference TRBV7-9 and TRBJ2-1, the full variable domain is DTGVSQNPRHKITKRGQNVTFRCDPISEHNRLYWYRQTLGQGPEFLTYFQNEAQLEKSRLLSDRFSAERPKGSFSTLEIQRTEQGDSAMYLCASSPRTGTYNEQFFGPGTRLTVL.